This T cell receptor beta chain was recovered during a study of blood T cell repertoires in COVID-19. Overall study context: Spain, Italy and the United States supplied samples that represented acute and convalescent COVID-19.

In the study's own analysis: Estimated nucleated cell counts came from reference gene primer amplification. The method was immunoSEQ multiplex PCR; TCRdb's version includes in-frame clones alone and lacks a portion of them. V and J calls and clone size are as listed in that table; D and trimming were resolved from the DNA. Among a few hundred thousand clones, roughly 86% were seen once, and the ten largest hold 1.5% to 2%. Trimming took 0 bases from V and 4 from J; bases not matched to a gene: 5. The CDR3 consists of 16 residues. In germline, CDR1 is SGDLS, CDR2 YYNGEE. The chain employs TRBV9 and TRBJ2-1; 9 positions match TRBD2. Sequenced sample: peripheral blood. This receptor was identified in a woman aged 45 to 65 with acute or convalescent COVID-19. The chain's CDR3 is CASSVGGGRAYNEQFF. The CDR3 bases are TGTGCCAGCAGCGTAGGAGGCGGGAGGGCATACAATGAGCAGTTCTTC.